This T cell receptor beta chain was recorded in a study of blood T cells in healthy people across ages. On the study more broadly: Roughly one uniquely barcoded beta molecule per two T cells was captured.

Extractions gave at least 6 micrograms of total RNA per sample. Primers used in a second PCR of about 6 to 12 cycles were a sample-barcoded 5' primer and a J-beta primer mix. Each CDR3 protein gets one entry after TCRdb re-called the 5' RACE reads with MiXCR. Of about a million distinct CDR3 sequences listed, 35% to 40% are singletons. The V gene's germline CDR1 is SGHRS and CDR2 YFSETQ. V gave up 4 bases and J gave up 5 bases, with 7 bases separating them. CDR3 length: 13 amino acids. This clonotype was counted a few times. This sequence was found in a man younger than 35 in good health. Sequenced material: blood. The V and J genes are TRBV5-1 and TRBJ1-6; no reliable D call. For the CDR3, the DNA is TGCGCCAGCAGCGTGAAGCATAATTCACCCCTCCACTTT. Protein: CASSVKHNSPLHF.